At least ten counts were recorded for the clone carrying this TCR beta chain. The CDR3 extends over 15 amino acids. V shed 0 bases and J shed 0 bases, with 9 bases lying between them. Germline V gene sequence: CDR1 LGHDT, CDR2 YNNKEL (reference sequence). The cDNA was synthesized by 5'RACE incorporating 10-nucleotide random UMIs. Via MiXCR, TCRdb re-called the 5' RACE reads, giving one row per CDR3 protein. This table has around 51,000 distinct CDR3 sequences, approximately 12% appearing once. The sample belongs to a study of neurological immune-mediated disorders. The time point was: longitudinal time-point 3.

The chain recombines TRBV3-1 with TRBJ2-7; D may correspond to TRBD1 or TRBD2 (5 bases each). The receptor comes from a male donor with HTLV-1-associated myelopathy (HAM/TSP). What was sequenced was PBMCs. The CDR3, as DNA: TGTGCCAGCAGCCAAGAGGGACGGAGCTCCTACGAGCAGTACTTC. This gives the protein CASSQEGRSSYEQYF.